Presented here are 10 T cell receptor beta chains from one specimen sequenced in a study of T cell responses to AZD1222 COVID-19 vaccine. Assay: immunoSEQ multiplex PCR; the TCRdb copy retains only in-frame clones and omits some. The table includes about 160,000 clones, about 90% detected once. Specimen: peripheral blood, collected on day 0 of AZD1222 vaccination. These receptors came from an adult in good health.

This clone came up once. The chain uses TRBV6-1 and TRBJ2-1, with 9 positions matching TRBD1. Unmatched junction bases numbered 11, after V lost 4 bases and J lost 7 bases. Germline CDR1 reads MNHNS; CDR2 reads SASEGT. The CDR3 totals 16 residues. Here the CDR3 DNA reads TGTGCCAGCAGTGCATGGTCCGGGACAGGGCGGAATGAGCAGTTCTTC. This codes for CASSAWSGTGRNEQFF.

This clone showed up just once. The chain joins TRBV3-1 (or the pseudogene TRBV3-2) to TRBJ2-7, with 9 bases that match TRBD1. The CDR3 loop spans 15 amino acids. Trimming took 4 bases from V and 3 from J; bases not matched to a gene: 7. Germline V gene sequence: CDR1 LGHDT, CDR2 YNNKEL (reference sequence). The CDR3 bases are TGTGCCAGCAGCCCACAGGGGGCGACAGGCTACGAGCAGTACTTC. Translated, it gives CASSPQGATGYEQYF.

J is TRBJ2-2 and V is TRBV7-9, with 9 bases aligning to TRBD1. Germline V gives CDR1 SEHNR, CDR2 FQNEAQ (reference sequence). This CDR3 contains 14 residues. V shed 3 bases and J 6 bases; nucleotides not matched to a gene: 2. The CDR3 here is CASSFRQGAGELFF. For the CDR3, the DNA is TGTGCCAGCAGCTTTCGACAGGGGGCCGGGGAGCTGTTTTTT.

The DNA for the CDR3 is TGTGCCAGCAGTTGGGGGGGCGCAGATACGCAGTATTTT. Translated: CASSWGGADTQYF. This chain uses TRBV6-2 or TRBV6-3 with TRBJ2-3; D perhaps matches TRBD2 (7 bases). Germline values: CDR1 MNHEY, CDR2 SVGEGT. The CDR3 is made up of 13 amino acids. V was trimmed by 4 bases and J by 4 bases, leaving 9 bases between them.

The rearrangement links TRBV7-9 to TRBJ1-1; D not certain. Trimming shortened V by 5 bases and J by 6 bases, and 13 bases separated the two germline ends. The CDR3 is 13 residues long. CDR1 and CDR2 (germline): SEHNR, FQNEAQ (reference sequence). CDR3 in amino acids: CASSQGKVAEAFF. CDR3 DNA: TGTGCCAGCAGCCAAGGCAAGGTCGCTGAAGCTTTCTTT.

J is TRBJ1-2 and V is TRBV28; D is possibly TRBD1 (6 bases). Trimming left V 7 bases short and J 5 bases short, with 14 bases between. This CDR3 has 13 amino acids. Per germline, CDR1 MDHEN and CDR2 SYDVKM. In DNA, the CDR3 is TGTGCCAGCACCTCTTGGGGGACATATGGCTACACCTTC. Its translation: CASTSWGTYGYTF.

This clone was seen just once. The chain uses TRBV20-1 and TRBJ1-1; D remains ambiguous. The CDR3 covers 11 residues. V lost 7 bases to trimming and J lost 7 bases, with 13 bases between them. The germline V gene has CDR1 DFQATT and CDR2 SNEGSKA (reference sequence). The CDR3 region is CSVPVGDEAFF. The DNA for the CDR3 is TGCAGTGTCCCCGTGGGCGATGAAGCTTTCTTT.

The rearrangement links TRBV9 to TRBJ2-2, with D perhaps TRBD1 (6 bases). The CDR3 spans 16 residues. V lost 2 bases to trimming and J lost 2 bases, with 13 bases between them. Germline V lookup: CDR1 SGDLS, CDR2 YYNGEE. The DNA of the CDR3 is TGTGCCAGCAGCGTCCGCCGGGACACCAACACCGGGGAGCTGTTTTTT. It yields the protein CASSVRRDTNTGELFF.

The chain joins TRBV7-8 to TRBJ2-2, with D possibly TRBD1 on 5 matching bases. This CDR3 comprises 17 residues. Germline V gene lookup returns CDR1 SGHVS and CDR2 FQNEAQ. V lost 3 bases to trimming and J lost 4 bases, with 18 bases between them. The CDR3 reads CASSFPWGRVSTGELFF. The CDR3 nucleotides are TGTGCCAGCAGCTTCCCCTGGGGCAGGGTCAGCACCGGGGAGCTGTTTTTT.

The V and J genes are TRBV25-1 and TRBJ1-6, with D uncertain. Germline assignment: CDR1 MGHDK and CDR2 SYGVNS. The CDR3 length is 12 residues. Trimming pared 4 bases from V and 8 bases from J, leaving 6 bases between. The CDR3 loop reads CASSGRYSPLHF. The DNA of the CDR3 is TGTGCCAGCAGTGGGCGTTATTCACCCCTCCACTTT.